This passage covers 24 T cell receptor beta chains from one sample sequenced in a study of CD8 T cells in Susac syndrome. When the RNA was reverse transcribed, random hexamers were used with an input of roughly 0.5 to 1 ug. TCRdb passed the immunoSEQ multiplex PCR reads through MiXCR, listing each CDR3 protein once. The top ten clones hold 0.08% to 0.095% of a sample with about 210,000 distinct CDR3 sequences, around 96% of them seen once. Material for sequencing was CD4+ T cells from PBMCs. These receptors were obtained from a human donor with multiple sclerosis.

V and J are TRBV12-3 or TRBV12-4 and TRBJ1-2; possibly TRBD1 for D (5 bases). Trimming left V 6 bases short and J 6 bases short, with 14 bases between. The CDR3 consists of 13 residues. The CDR3 DNA reads TGTGCCAGCAGGATACGGGGCAAAGATGGCTACACCTTC. This encodes CASRIRGKDGYTF.

The rearrangement links TRBV5-4 to TRBJ2-5; D remains ambiguous. The CDR3 is 13 residues long. CDR1 and CDR2 (germline): SGHNT, YYREEE (reference sequence). Trimming took 0 bases from V and 5 from J, leaving 8 bases between them. This chain's CDR3 is CASSLVSEETQYF. The CDR3 nucleotides are TGTGCCAGCAGCTTGGTCTCGGAGGAGACCCAGTACTTC.

The chain's CDR3 is CSAEESGRHNQPQHF. The CDR3 nucleotides read TGCAGTGCTGAGGAGTCGGGGCGGCACAATCAGCCCCAGCATTTT. The rearrangement joins TRBV20-1 to TRBJ1-5, with a weak D call TRBD1 (5 bases). The CDR3 consists of 15 residues. Germline CDR1 and CDR2: DFQATT and SNEGSKA (reference sequence). The V and J ends lost 5 bases and 3 bases respectively, with 17 bases between them.

This clonotype was seen only once. The V call is TRBV2, the J call TRBJ2-6, with TRBD1 as a possible D gene (5 bases). Germline CDR1 and CDR2: SNHLY and FYNNEI. V dropped 1 base and J dropped 2 bases, with 6 bases sitting between them. This CDR3 region has 15 residues. CDR3 nucleotides: TGTGCCAGCAGTGAAGGCAGGGCTGGGGCCAACGTCCTGACTTTC. Translation: CASSEGRAGANVLTF. Looking up the rest from reference TRBV2 and TRBJ2-6 gives the full variable domain: EPEVTQTPSHQVTQMGQEVILRCVPISNHLYFYWYRQILGQKVEFLVSFYNNEISEKSEIFDDQFSVERPDGSNFTLKIRSTKLEDSAMYFCASSEGRAGANVLTFGAGSRLTVL.

This sequence joins TRBV19 and TRBJ2-7; possibly TRBD1 or TRBD2 for D (5 bases each). CDR1 is LNHDA and CDR2 is SQIVND in the germline V gene (reference sequence). The CDR3 is made up of 14 amino acids. Trimming cost V 3 bases and J 2 bases, with 11 bases left between them. The CDR3 sequence: CASSIQGVTYEQYF. DNA for the CDR3: TGTGCCAGTAGTATCCAGGGAGTTACCTACGAGCAGTACTTC.

This clonotype was seen just once. The genes are TRBV30 and TRBJ2-2, with a possible D match to TRBD1 (5 bases). CDR3 length: 12 residues. Looked up from germline, CDR1 is GTSNPN and CDR2 is SVGIG (reference sequence). The CDR3 DNA is TGTGCTGGAGTGGGGCGCGCCGGGGAGCTGTTTTTT. Amino acids: CAGVGRAGELFF.

This chain links TRBV30 with TRBJ2-2; D tentatively fits TRBD1 or TRBD2 (6 bases each). CDR1 and CDR2 (germline): GTSNPN, SVGIG (reference sequence). The CDR3 is made up of 13 amino acids. Trimming left V 8 bases short and J 2 bases short, with 12 bases between. CDR3 DNA: TGTGCCGGGGGGCGTGCCAACACCGGGGAGCTGTTTTTT. The encoded protein is CAGGRANTGELFF.

J is TRBJ1-1 and V is TRBV4-2, with D possibly matching TRBD1 (5 bases). This CDR3 contains 14 residues. V lost 3 bases and J 1 base, leaving 9 bases between the germline ends. The V gene's germline CDR1 is LGHNA and CDR2 YNFKEQ. This CDR3 reads CASSQFGQNTEAFF. CDR3 DNA: TGTGCCAGCAGCCAGTTCGGACAGAACACTGAAGCTTTCTTT.

The chain has TRBV20-1 and TRBJ2-3; 11 nucleotides line up with TRBD2. Trimming cost V 3 bases and J 5 bases; bases outside gene matches: 13. Germline-derived CDR1 and CDR2 are DFQATT and SNEGSKA (reference sequence). This CDR3 is built from 17 residues. CDR3 in amino acids: CSASSLFSGGAEDTQYF. The CDR3 nucleotides are TGCAGTGCTAGCTCCTTATTTAGCGGGGGGGCCGAAGATACGCAGTATTTT.

CDR3 nucleotide sequence: TGTGCCGTATTACGACCAGATACGCAGTATTTT. As protein: CAVLRPDTQYF. The chain employs TRBV30 and TRBJ2-3, with no clear D. Germline lookup yields CDR1 GTSNPN and CDR2 SVGIG (reference sequence). The CDR3 has 11 amino acids. The V end lost 8 bases, the J end lost 4 bases, and 10 bases lay between the germline ends.

The CDR3 loop reads CSARTSGGNQETQYF. DNA for the CDR3: TGCAGTGCCAGAACCAGCGGGGGGAACCAAGAGACCCAGTACTTC. The rearrangement uses TRBV20-1 and TRBJ2-5, with TRBD2 matching over 9 bases. Germline V gene data show CDR1 as DFQATT and CDR2 as SNEGSKA (reference sequence). This CDR3 comprises 15 residues. V lost 6 bases and J lost 0; bases outside the gene matches: 8.

V gene TRBV12-5 combines with J gene TRBJ1-1; 7 positions agree with TRBD1. This CDR3 has 16 amino acids. CDR1 and CDR2 (germline): LGHNT, FRNRAP. J was trimmed by 5 bases and V by 6 bases; bases with no gene match: 15. The CDR3: CASGPPSGTAGTEAFF. The CDR3 region has the DNA TGTGCTAGTGGCCCGCCTTCCGGGACAGCCGGGACTGAAGCTTTCTTT.

V gene TRBV28 combines with J gene TRBJ2-7, with 7 bases lining up with TRBD1. V dropped 5 bases and J dropped 5; count of bases not matched to a gene: 6. CDR3 size: 13 residues. The germline V gene encodes CDR1 MDHEN and CDR2 SYDVKM. The CDR3 reads CASSRPQGNEQYF. CDR3 DNA: TGTGCCAGCAGTCGCCCACAGGGGAACGAGCAGTACTTC.

The rearrangement links TRBV20-1 to TRBJ2-1; 10 bases agree with TRBD2. The junction had 11 bases not matched to a gene; V was cut back by 5 bases and J by 7 bases. CDR1 and CDR2 (germline): DFQATT, SNEGSKA (reference sequence). The CDR3 length is 15 residues. CDR3 protein: CSAGTSGALWNEQFF. As DNA, the CDR3 is TGCAGTGCTGGTACTAGCGGGGCACTCTGGAATGAGCAGTTCTTC.

CDR3 DNA: TGTGCCAGCATCGACGGGTGGACAGATACCTACGAGCAGTACTTC. This gives the protein CASIDGWTDTYEQYF. The J gene is TRBJ2-7, the V gene TRBV6-2 or TRBV6-3; weak D call: TRBD1 (6 bases). This CDR3 comprises 15 residues. V lost 7 bases and J 2 bases, leaving 18 bases between the germline ends. Germline V gene data show CDR1 as MNHEY and CDR2 as SVGEGT.

This rearrangement joins TRBV15 to TRBJ1-2, with no clear D. V lost 5 bases to trimming and J lost 4 bases, with 26 bases between them. Germline CDR1 and CDR2: LNHNV and YYDKDF (reference sequence). This CDR3 region has 18 residues. The CDR3 sequence: CATSDASIAGVLFYGYTF. The DNA of the CDR3 is TGTGCCACCAGCGACGCCTCGATAGCCGGGGTTCTCTTCTATGGCTACACCTTC.

The V gene is TRBV3-1, the J gene TRBJ2-6, with no clear D. The CDR3 totals 14 residues. Looked up from germline, CDR1 is LGHDT and CDR2 is YNNKEL (reference sequence). The V end lost 3 bases, the J end lost 1 base, and 4 bases lay between the germline ends. CDR3 in amino acids: CASSHRSGANVLTF. Written as DNA, the CDR3 is TGTGCCAGCAGCCACCGATCTGGGGCCAACGTCCTGACTTTC.

The chain uses TRBV27 and TRBJ1-2; D remains ambiguous. The germline V and J ends were trimmed by 5 bases and 0 bases, with 10 bases remaining between them. CDR3 length: 14 amino acids. The germline gives CDR1 MNHEY, CDR2 SMNVEV (reference sequence). As DNA, the CDR3 is TGTGCCAGCAGTCCGATTGCAGCTAACTATGGCTACACCTTC. Amino acid sequence: CASSPIAANYGYTF.

This chain connects TRBV20-1 to TRBJ2-1, with 15 bases that match TRBD2. V lost 6 bases and J lost 7; bases outside the gene matches: 10. The CDR3 has 16 residues. Germline CDR1 and CDR2: DFQATT and SNEGSKA (reference sequence). The CDR3 sequence is CSATAPGTSGGNEQFF. The CDR3, as DNA: TGCAGTGCCACGGCCCCCGGGACTAGCGGGGGGAATGAGCAGTTCTTC.

Only a few counts were recorded for this clonotype. The genes are TRBV3-1 and TRBJ2-5; maybe TRBD2 (6 bases). V was clipped by 0 bases and J by 6 bases, with 14 bases between them. Germline V gene data show CDR1 as LGHDT and CDR2 as YNNKEL (reference sequence). CDR3 length: 15 residues. The CDR3 region is CASSQEGTVRKTQYF. The CDR3 DNA reads TGTGCCAGCAGCCAAGAGGGGACTGTCAGGAAGACCCAGTACTTC.

This chain links TRBV7-9 with TRBJ1-1; D is unclear. V was clipped by 3 bases and J by 0 bases, with 8 bases between them. The CDR3 consists of 14 residues. Germline V CDR1 and CDR2: SEHNR, FQNEAQ (reference sequence). CDR3 DNA: TGTGCCAGCAGCTTTGGATTTATGAACACTGAAGCTTTCTTT. Translation gives CASSFGFMNTEAFF.

The CDR3 bases are TGCAGTGCTCAACAGGGTAGGGGGACCTACAATGAGCAGTTCTTC. Translated: CSAQQGRGTYNEQFF. The rearrangement uses TRBV20-1 and TRBJ2-1; D perhaps matches TRBD1 (6 bases). Germline V gene lookup returns CDR1 DFQATT and CDR2 SNEGSKA (reference sequence). This CDR3 comprises 15 residues. Trimming left V 5 bases short and J 2 bases short, with 16 bases between.

The CDR3 loop is CSVVIDRRGGTDTQYF. The DNA for the CDR3 is TGCAGCGTTGTGATCGACCGACGGGGGGGCACAGATACGCAGTATTTT. The rearrangement joins TRBV29-1 to TRBJ2-3; TRBD2 matches at 7 bases. J was trimmed by 1 base and V by 4 bases; bases with no gene match: 11. CDR3 length: 16 amino acids. CDR1 SQVTM and CDR2 ANQGSEA come from the germline V gene.

The chain has TRBV12-3 or TRBV12-4 and TRBJ2-2; 10 positions agree with TRBD2. CDR3 length: 17 residues. V shed 3 bases and J 2 bases; nucleotides not matched to a gene: 6. The CDR3 loop reads CASSFSSGRANTGELFF. The CDR3 DNA follows: TGTGCCAGCAGTTTCTCCAGCGGGAGGGCCAACACCGGGGAGCTGTTTTTT.